The entry below describes one TCR beta chain. The target antigen is unknown. The V gene's germline CDR1 is MDHEN and CDR2 SYDVKM. V lost 4 bases and J 0 bases, leaving 10 bases between the germline ends. This CDR3 is 15 amino acids long. The data originate from a study of cytomegalovirus exposure and HLA in healthy donors. About the research overall: The 120 or so validation repertoires, a later analysis reported, used the same platform as the 666 first-cohort repertoires.

Study results and caveats: The study labeled under 200 TCR beta chains cytomegalovirus-associated. In vitro assays verified that a few CMV-associated chains recognized CMV antigens specifically. TCR clusters originating in the first cohort tended to co-occur in the 120 validation repertoires, according to a later analysis.

Repertoires were generated with immunoSEQ multiplex PCR, while TCRdb's copy carries only in-frame clones and drops some. The sample gives tens of thousands of clones, 85% to 95% of which show up once; about 0.61% is in the top ten. The sequencing sample was made of PBMCs. The chain carries TRBV28 and TRBJ1-5; D perhaps matches TRBD1 (6 bases). This TCR was recovered from a young man in good health and CMV-seronegative. The CDR3 spells CASSSGAFSNQPQHF. As DNA, the CDR3 is TGTGCCAGCAGTTCAGGGGCTTTTAGCAATCAGCCCCAGCATTTT.